This T cell receptor (beta chain) was captured in a study of blood T cell repertoires in COVID-19. Across the whole study: Samples of COVID-19 (acute and convalescent) were obtained from the United States, Italy and Spain. Sources were T cells, B-cell-depleted T cells, or PBMCs; the material itself was cDNA or gDNA.

The CDR3 is made up of 16 amino acids. V lost 0 bases, J lost 2 bases, and 12 bases lay in between. The germline CDR1 and CDR2 sequences are LGHNA and YSLEER. The count of this clone is one. In the original processing: For nucleated cells, counts were estimated from reference gene primer amplification. Generated by immunoSEQ multiplex PCR, the TCRdb table keeps only in-frame clones and is missing some. The V and J calls and the clone size are those of that table, but D and trimming were determined from the DNA. The top ten clones hold roughly 50% of a sample with approximately 88,000 clones, 60% to 85% of them seen once.

This TCR came from a human donor in a cohort sampled during active COVID-19. The rearrangement uses TRBV4-3 and TRBJ2-3; the D is unclear. The sequenced material came from peripheral blood. CDR3 sequence reads: CASSQDARVPTDTQYF. The CDR3 region has the DNA TGCGCCAGCAGCCAAGACGCTCGGGTTCCCACAGATACGCAGTATTTT.